This entry lists 31 T cell receptor beta chains sequenced from one sample in a study of Ad26.COV2.S vaccination and SARS-CoV-2 variants. Clones were sequenced by immunoSEQ multiplex PCR, and TCRdb holds only the in-frame ones, with some missing. There are about 680,000 clones in the sample; around 90% occur only once, and over 1.3% lies in the top ten. The treatment here: roughly 18 received Ad26.COV2.S at low or high dose, single or two shots; roughly five received placebo; per-sample allocation not given. All samples were drawn on day 63, counting from the first vaccine or placebo injection. The input for sequencing was peripheral blood, taken in a trial of Ad26.COV2.S vaccine versus placebo. The source is a person between 18 and 59 years old who received the Ad26.COV2.S COVID-19 vaccine or a placebo.

V and J are TRBV11-3 and TRBJ1-5; possibly TRBD1 for D (5 bases). The germline V gene encodes CDR1 SGHNT and CDR2 YENEEA. Trimming pared 1 base from V and 3 bases from J, leaving 16 bases between. The CDR3 extends over 17 amino acids. The CDR3 protein is CASSLGQGLFHNQPQHF. DNA of the CDR3: TGTGCCAGCAGCTTAGGCCAGGGACTTTTTCACAATCAGCCCCAGCATTTT.

The chain recombines TRBV29-1 with TRBJ1-1, with D possibly matching TRBD1 (6 bases). CDR1 SQVTM and CDR2 ANQGSEA come from the germline V gene. The CDR3 runs 13 residues. The V end lost 6 bases, the J end lost 3 bases, and 14 bases lay between the germline ends. The CDR3 DNA reads as TGCAGCGTCCGGAACAGGGCGGACACTGAAGCTTTCTTT. Its protein product is CSVRNRADTEAFF.

In this sample, this clone turned up a few times. The chain joins TRBV19 to TRBJ2-7; D may be TRBD2 (5 bases). CDR1 and CDR2 from the germline V gene are LNHDA and SQIVND (reference sequence). Trimming took off 7 bases at V and 5 bases at J, with 15 bases between the two ends. This CDR3 is built from 13 residues. For the CDR3, the DNA is TGTGCCAGTAAAGGGAGAGGGATCGACGAGCAGTACTTC. Its protein is CASKGRGIDEQYF. Together with reference TRBV19 and TRBJ2-7, the CDR3 gives the full variable domain: DGGITQSPKYLFRKEGQNVTLSCEQNLNHDAMYWYRQDPGQGLRLIYYSQIVNDFQKGDIAEGYSVSREKKESFPLTVTSAQKNPTAFYLCASKGRGIDEQYFGPGTRLTVT.

The chain carries TRBV16 and TRBJ1-6; 9 bases match TRBD1. This CDR3 region has 13 residues. V gave up 6 bases and J gave up 7 bases; unmatched junction bases: 1. Germline CDR1 KGHSY, CDR2 FQNENV. The CDR3 region is CASRGQGNSPLHF. The CDR3 DNA reads TGTGCCAGCAGAGGACAGGGGAATTCACCCCTCCACTTT.

This clone was picked up a small number of times. V is TRBV6-5 and J is TRBJ1-6; maybe TRBD1 (6 bases). Germline CDR1 reads MNHEY; CDR2 reads SVGAGI. V was clipped by 6 bases and J by 11 bases, with 20 bases between them. The CDR3 totals 15 residues. The CDR3 DNA reads as TGTGCCAGCAGCTCAGCGACAGGTGCCGGGGCACCCCTCCACTTT. It codes for CASSSATGAGAPLHF.

CDR3 nucleotide sequence: TGCGCCAGCAGCCAAGTGGCCAAGGGAAATTCACCCCTCCACTTT. Translation gives CASSQVAKGNSPLHF. The gene calls are TRBV4-1 and TRBJ1-6; D is undetermined. CDR3 length: 15 residues. V lost 1 base and J 7 bases, leaving 11 bases between the germline ends. Germline values: CDR1 MGHRA, CDR2 YSYEKL.

This clone turned up a few times. The chain combines TRBV7-9 with TRBJ2-3; no clear D. The CDR3 is made up of 15 amino acids. Germline CDR1 SEHNR, CDR2 FQNEAQ (reference sequence). The V end was cut by 4 bases, the J end by 5 bases, with 16 bases between. The CDR3 spells CASSSSRNRVDTQYF. In DNA, the CDR3 is TGTGCCAGCAGCTCATCTAGGAACCGGGTAGATACGCAGTATTTT. The whole variable domain, filled in from reference TRBV7-9 and TRBJ2-3, reads DTGVSQNPRHKITKRGQNVTFRCDPISEHNRLYWYRQTLGQGPEFLTYFQNEAQLEKSRLLSDRFSAERPKGSFSTLEIQRTEQGDSAMYLCASSSSRNRVDTQYFGPGTRLTVL.

The chain has TRBV4-3 and TRBJ1-2, with D possibly TRBD1 on 5 matching bases. Germline CDR1 is LGHNA and CDR2 is YSLEER. Trimming pared 4 bases from V and 3 bases from J, leaving 18 bases between. The CDR3 is made up of 16 amino acids. CDR3 sequence: CASSLGGTDGDYGYTF. The CDR3 region has the DNA TGCGCCAGCAGCCTCGGTGGGACCGACGGGGACTATGGCTACACCTTC.

The chain couples TRBV18 to TRBJ2-1; 7 nucleotides line up with TRBD2. The ends lost 5 bases at V and 6 bases at J; junction bases unmatched: 7. In germline, CDR1 is KGHSH, CDR2 LQKENI. The CDR3 is 14 amino acids. CDR3: CASSWLAVFNEQFF. The CDR3 nucleotides read TGTGCCAGCTCATGGCTAGCGGTGTTCAATGAGCAGTTCTTC.

This clone was seen a single time. This chain uses TRBV11-1 with TRBJ1-3, with a tentative D call TRBD1 (6 bases). The V end lost 6 bases, the J end lost 2 bases, and 14 bases lay between the germline ends. CDR1 SGHAT and CDR2 FQDESV come from the germline V gene (reference sequence). The CDR3 spans 15 residues. The CDR3 DNA sequence: TGTGCCAGCAGTCCCAGGGGTCCGACTGGAAACACCATATATTTT. It encodes CASSPRGPTGNTIYF.

The V and J genes are TRBV24-1 and TRBJ2-1; 10 bases map to TRBD2. Germline CDR1 and CDR2: KGHDR and SFDVKD. The V and J ends lost 10 bases and 0 bases, in that order; junction bases with no gene match: 11. The CDR3 covers 17 residues. In DNA form, the CDR3 reads TGTGCCACTGGGACTAGCGCGGGCGGGAGCTCCTACAATGAGCAGTTCTTC. This sequence encodes CATGTSAGGSSYNEQFF.

Only a few counts were recorded for this clone. V is TRBV19 and J is TRBJ1-1; tentatively, D is TRBD1 (5 bases). In germline, CDR1 is LNHDA, CDR2 SQIVND (reference sequence). V lost 5 bases to trimming and J lost 4 bases, with 17 bases between them. The CDR3 consists of 15 residues. The CDR3 DNA sequence: TGTGCCAGTAGTCCGGGACGAGGTCTGCGCACTGAAGCTTTCTTT. Protein: CASSPGRGLRTEAFF.

The chain has TRBV19 and TRBJ2-1; D is unresolved. Deletions cut 5 bases from V and 0 bases from J, with 11 bases between. Germline lookup yields CDR1 LNHDA and CDR2 SQIVND (reference sequence). The CDR3 consists of 15 residues. This CDR3 reads CASSVRASSYNEQFF. In DNA form, the CDR3 reads TGTGCCAGTAGTGTTCGGGCTAGCTCCTACAATGAGCAGTTCTTC.

The rearrangement uses TRBV19 and TRBJ2-2; D possibly matches TRBD1 or TRBD2 (5 bases each). The CDR3 length is 16 residues. The V gene's germline CDR1 is LNHDA and CDR2 SQIVND (reference sequence). V was cut by 2 bases and J by 1 base, with 11 bases left in between. Here the CDR3 DNA reads TGTGCCAGTAGTATAACGGGACCCATGAACACCGGGGAGCTGTTTTTT. Translation: CASSITGPMNTGELFF.

V and J are TRBV3-1 (or the pseudogene TRBV3-2) and TRBJ1-5; no clear D. CDR1 and CDR2 from the germline V gene are LGHDT and YNNKEL (reference sequence). The CDR3 extends over 13 amino acids. V lost 4 bases to trimming and J lost 7 bases, with 11 bases between them. The CDR3 DNA is TGTGCCAGCAGCCTACTTCAGGCCCAGCCCCAGCATTTT. As protein: CASSLLQAQPQHF.

This CDR3 reads CASSEWGQPTDTQYF. The CDR3 DNA reads as TGTGCCAGCAGTGAATGGGGGCAGCCCACAGATACGCAGTATTTT. This chain connects TRBV6-1 to TRBJ2-3, with D possibly being TRBD1 (6 bases). CDR3 length: 15 amino acids. Germline V gene data show CDR1 as MNHNS and CDR2 as SASEGT. V was cut by 2 bases and J by 2 bases, with 11 bases left in between.

This rearrangement joins TRBV4-1 to TRBJ1-4; D remains ambiguous. CDR3 length: 15 amino acids. The germline V gene has CDR1 MGHRA and CDR2 YSYEKL. V was pared by 5 bases and J by 0 bases, with 10 bases between. CDR3: CASSGGVATNEKLFF. CDR3 DNA: TGCGCCAGCAGCGGAGGAGTTGCAACTAATGAAAAACTGTTTTTT.

This chain joins TRBV5-1 and TRBJ1-1; D not resolved. Germline CDR1 SGHRS, CDR2 YFSETQ. The CDR3 covers 14 residues. Trimming pared 0 bases from V and 0 bases from J, leaving 6 bases between. The CDR3 loop is CASSLAAVNTEAFF. Here the CDR3 DNA reads TGCGCCAGCAGCTTGGCCGCCGTGAACACTGAAGCTTTCTTT.

The J gene is TRBJ2-7, the V gene TRBV11-2; 7 nucleotides align to TRBD1. Germline V gene data show CDR1 as SGHAT and CDR2 as FQNNGV. The junction had 10 bases not matched to a gene; V was cut back by 6 bases and J by 2 bases. The CDR3 runs 15 residues. For the CDR3, the DNA is TGTGCCAGCAGTCCGGGCCCGACAGGGACCTACGAGCAGTACTTC. Its translation is CASSPGPTGTYEQYF. The full variable domain, rest sourced from reference TRBV11-2 and TRBJ2-7, is EAGVAQSPRYKIIEKRQSVAFWCNPISGHATLYWYQQILGQGPKLLIQFQNNGVVDDSQLPKDRFSAERLKGVDSTLKIQPAKLEDSAVYLCASSPGPTGTYEQYFGPGTRLTVT.

This clone has a handful of counts. CDR3 bases: TGTGCCAGCAAACCGGTGGGCGGCACTGAAGCTTTCTTT. Protein: CASKPVGGTEAFF. V is TRBV6-5 and J is TRBJ1-1; D is unclear. This CDR3 is built from 13 residues. Germline values: CDR1 MNHEY, CDR2 SVGAGI. V dropped 7 bases and J dropped 4 bases, with 13 bases sitting between them.

This clone has a single count. The chain uses TRBV25-1 and TRBJ2-7; D could derive from TRBD1 or TRBD2 (7 bases each). Trimming stripped 3 bases from V and 0 bases from J, with 18 bases between. The CDR3 has 17 amino acids. Germline V lookup: CDR1 MGHDK, CDR2 SYGVNS. In DNA form, the CDR3 reads TGTGCCAGCAGTGACAACAGGGGAGGGGATAGCTCCTACGAGCAGTACTTC. Translating gives CASSDNRGGDSSYEQYF.

This chain joins TRBV7-2 and TRBJ2-7; maybe TRBD2 (6 bases). V lost 5 bases and J lost 6, with 17 bases in between. This CDR3 has 14 amino acids. The germline V gene encodes CDR1 SGHTA and CDR2 FQGNSA. The CDR3 DNA follows: TGTGCCAGCAGCCCCTCCCGTGGGGGGTTCGAGCAGTACTTC. Amino acid sequence: CASSPSRGGFEQYF.

This clone occurred once. This sequence joins TRBV7-9 and TRBJ2-5; TRBD2 might be the D (6 bases). V lost 2 bases, J lost 4 bases, and 14 bases lay in between. This CDR3 has 15 amino acids. The V gene's germline CDR1 is SEHNR and CDR2 FQNEAQ (reference sequence). The CDR3 DNA follows: TGTGCCAGCAGCTTAATGGGGGGAGTTCGAGAGACCCAGTACTTC. It specifies CASSLMGGVRETQYF.

This clone has only one observation. V is TRBV5-1 and J is TRBJ1-2; 8 bases fit TRBD1. The trim removed 4 bases at V and 4 bases at J, leaving 6 bases unmatched. Looked up from germline, CDR1 is SGHRS and CDR2 is YFSETQ. This CDR3 has 14 amino acids. CDR3 amino acids: CASSQDRATYGYTF. In nucleotides, the CDR3 is TGCGCCAGCAGCCAGGACAGGGCCACCTATGGCTACACCTTC.

The genes are TRBV30 and TRBJ1-4; no definite D call. Trimming shortened V by 2 bases and J by 8 bases, and 6 bases separated the two germline ends. The CDR3 has 11 residues. Per germline, CDR1 GTSNPN and CDR2 SVGIG (reference sequence). CDR3 sequence reads: CAWSPGEKLFF. CDR3 coding DNA: TGTGCCTGGAGTCCTGGGGAAAAACTGTTTTTT.

This rearrangement joins TRBV5-5 to TRBJ2-1; D gene ambiguous. The CDR3 spans 15 residues. Trimming removed 4 bases from V and 0 bases from J, with 11 bases in between. CDR1 and CDR2 (germline): SGHKS, YYEKEE (reference sequence). CDR3 amino acids: CASSGKYISYNEQFF. The CDR3 nucleotides read TGTGCCAGCAGCGGGAAGTATATCTCCTACAATGAGCAGTTCTTC.

The J gene is TRBJ2-6, the V gene TRBV21-1. TRBV21-1 is a pseudogene locus. CDR3 size: 17 residues. This CDR3 is CASSEQGPPAWANVLTF. In DNA form, the CDR3 reads TGTGCCAGCAGCGAACAAGGGCCGCCCGCCTGGGCCAACGTCCTGACTTTC.

The sample holds one count of this clone. The CDR3 nucleotides are TGTGCCACCAGCAGAGGCCCCAGGATTCGGGACACCGGGGAGCTGTTTTTT. Its protein product is CATSRGPRIRDTGELFF. The rearrangement uses TRBV15 and TRBJ2-2; D call uncertain. Trimming cost V 1 base and J 3 bases, with 15 bases left between them. The CDR3 contains 17 residues. CDR1 and CDR2 from the germline V gene are LNHNV and YYDKDF (reference sequence).

This sequence joins TRBV6-5 and TRBJ2-7, with D tentatively TRBD1 (6 bases). CDR1 and CDR2 (germline): MNHEY, SVGAGI. The CDR3 contains 14 residues. V lost 8 bases, J lost 0 bases, and 14 bases lay in between. CDR3 protein: CASGRQVSSYEQYF. CDR3 nucleotides: TGTGCCAGCGGGAGACAGGTTAGCTCCTACGAGCAGTACTTC.

This clone was seen just once. The chain employs TRBV5-4 and TRBJ2-7; no firm D call. Germline V gives CDR1 SGHNT, CDR2 YYREEE (reference sequence). The CDR3 sequence is 14 residues long. The V and J ends lost 3 bases and 2 bases respectively, with 12 bases between them. CDR3 region: CASSSRRSTYEQYF. CDR3 nucleotides: TGTGCCAGCAGCTCGCGACGGTCAACCTACGAGCAGTACTTC.

The CDR3 protein is CASSYQTSTDTQYF. Here the CDR3 DNA reads TGTGCCAGCAGTTACCAAACTAGCACAGATACGCAGTATTTT. This chain connects TRBV27 to TRBJ2-3; D gene uncertain. The CDR3 runs 14 residues. The V gene lost 4 bases and the J gene lost 0 bases, with 8 bases spanning the gap. Per the germline V gene, CDR1 is MNHEY and CDR2 is SMNVEV (reference sequence).